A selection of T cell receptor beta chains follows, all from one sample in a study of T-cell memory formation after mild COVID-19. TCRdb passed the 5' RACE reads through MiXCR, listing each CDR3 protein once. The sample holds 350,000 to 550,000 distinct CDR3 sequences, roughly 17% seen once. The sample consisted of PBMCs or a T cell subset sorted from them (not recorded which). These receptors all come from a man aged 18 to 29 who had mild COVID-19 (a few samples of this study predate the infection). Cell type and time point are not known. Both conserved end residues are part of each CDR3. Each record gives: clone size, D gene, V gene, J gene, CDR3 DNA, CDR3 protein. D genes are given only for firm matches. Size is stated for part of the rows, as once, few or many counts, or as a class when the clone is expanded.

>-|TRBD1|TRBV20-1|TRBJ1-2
TGCAGTGCTAGACATCCTCCCGGACAGGAAAACTATGGCTACACCTTC
CSARHPPGQENYGYTF
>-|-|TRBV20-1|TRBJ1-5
TGCAGTGCTTCGACCCAGCCGGGTCAGCCCCAGCATTTT
CSASTQPGQPQHF
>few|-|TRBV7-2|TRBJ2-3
TGTGCCAGCAGCAAATTCGGGGAAGATACGCAGTATTTT
CASSKFGEDTQYF
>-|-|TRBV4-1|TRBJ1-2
TGCGCCAGCAGCCAAGAACCCCCCGGACAGCATGGCTACACCTTC
CASSQEPPGQHGYTF
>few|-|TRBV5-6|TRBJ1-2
TGTGCCAGCAGCTTAGTGACAGAGAACTATGGCTACACCTTC
CASSLVTENYGYTF
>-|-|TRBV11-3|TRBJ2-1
TGTGCCAGCACCCTCGGGCAGGGATTAGGGGAGCAGTTCTTC
CASTLGQGLGEQFF
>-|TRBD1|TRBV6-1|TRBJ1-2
TGTGCCAGCAGTAACAGGGGATCCAGCCCCGGCTACACCTTC
CASSNRGSSPGYTF
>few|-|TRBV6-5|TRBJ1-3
TGTGCCAGCAGCTCCGTGTACAACACCATATATTTT
CASSSVYNTIYF
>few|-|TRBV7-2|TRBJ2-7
TGTGCCAGCAGCCCCACCGGATTCGGGTACGAGCAGTACTTC
CASSPTGFGYEQYF
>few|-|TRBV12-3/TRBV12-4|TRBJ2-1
TGTGCCAGCAGTTTAGCGGCAGTCAGCGAGCAGTTCTTC
CASSLAAVSEQFF
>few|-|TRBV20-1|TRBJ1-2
TGCAGTGCGAGGAACCCCGAGACAGCGTCTAACACCTTC
CSARNPETASNTF
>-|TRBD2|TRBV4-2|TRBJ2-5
TGTGCCAGCAGCCCAGGACTAGCGGGGGGGCCAGGGGAGACCCAGTACTTC
CASSPGLAGGPGETQYF
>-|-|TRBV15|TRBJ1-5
TGTGCCACCAGCAGAGACTGGCAGGGGATCAATCAGCCCCAGCATTTT
CATSRDWQGINQPQHF
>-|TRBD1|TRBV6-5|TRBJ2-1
TGTGCCAGCAGTTACTCTCGTTACAGGGGAGCCAATGAGCAGTTCTTC
CASSYSRYRGANEQFF
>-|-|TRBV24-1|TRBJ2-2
TGTGCCACCAGCCCGGAGGCCAGTGTCACCGGGGAGCTGTTTTTT
CATSPEASVTGELFF